Shown below are 2 T cell receptor beta chains from a single sample sequenced in a study of identical twins. TCRdb recomputed calls from the 5' RACE reads with MiXCR, one row per CDR3 protein. This table has 400,000 or so distinct CDR3 sequences, 8.5% to 10% appearing once. The sequenced sample consisted of naive T cells sorted from blood. The receptors shown here come from a woman in her 50s in good health.

This rearrangement joins TRBV27 to TRBJ2-5; D perhaps matches TRBD2 (5 bases). This CDR3 contains 14 residues. Germline assignment: CDR1 MNHEY and CDR2 SMNVEV (reference sequence). V lost 3 bases and J 4 bases, leaving 12 bases between the germline ends. CDR3 sequence (DNA): TGTGCCAGCAGTTTTTACGGGAACCCAGAGACCCAGTACTTC. It yields the protein CASSFYGNPETQYF.

The genes are TRBV6-6 and TRBJ2-7; D uncertain. The CDR3 sequence is 13 residues long. Between the trimmed V and J ends, which lost 4 bases and 3 bases, there was a span of 10 bases. Germline CDR1 is MNHNY and CDR2 is SVGAGI (reference sequence). CDR3 DNA: TGTGCCAGCAGTTTTGGCGACAACTACGAGCAGTACGTC. Translating it yields CASSFGDNYEQYV.